This T cell receptor beta chain was recorded in a study of OX40 agonist ivuxolimab in advanced cancers. General observations from the study: On average, CD8+ T cells showed a greater number of expanded clones than CD4+.

TCRdb's copy holds only in-frame clones and misses some; the assay was immunoSEQ multiplex PCR. The sample holds 100,000 to 150,000 clones; just over 90% are singletons and the top ten take about 0.15%. Turning to this clone: Its antigen is unknown.

Trimming took off 1 base at V and 1 base at J, with 6 bases between the two ends. This CDR3 is 14 amino acids long. Germline loops: CDR1 SGHTS, CDR2 YDEGEE. Sequencing was performed on CD4+ or CD8+ T cells sorted from blood, taken in a trial of the OX40 agonist ivuxolimab. The TCR comes from an adult with an advanced solid tumor such as melanoma, head and neck, liver or kidney cancer. The chain has TRBV5-8 and TRBJ1-3; D call uncertain. The CDR3 loop is CASSLLHSGNTIYF. The CDR3 DNA reads as TGTGCCAGCAGCTTGCTCCATTCTGGAAACACCATATATTTT.